The sequence of this TCR beta chain was determined in a study of T cell repertoires in cytomegalovirus infection. Across the whole study: The public TCR beta signatures pointed to both CMV infection and matching HLA type. Overall study results and limits: Dominating the ex vivo response were HLA-C-restricted CMV-specific TCR beta clonotypes. People with CMV and the relevant HLA were identified by cumulative public TCR beta family frequency.

Germline loops: CDR1 SNHLY, CDR2 FYNNEI. CDR3 size: 13 residues. Trimming stripped 7 bases from V and 15 bases from J, with 22 bases between. TCRdb reprocessed the reads via MiXCR and lists one record per CDR3 protein. The data contain around 180,000 distinct CDR3 sequences, under 25% of them singletons. As for this clonotype: Its antigen is as yet unknown.

This sequence was found in a human donor in good health (CMV status not recorded). Some clones in this sample may be carry-over from other donors' samples. The sample taken for sequencing was PBMCs. V usage is TRBV2 and J usage is TRBJ2-1; D possibly corresponds to TRBD2 (6 bases). CDR3 nucleotides: TGTGCCAGCACCCCCCCGGGACTCTCGGCGGGGTTCTTC. This encodes CASTPPGLSAGFF.